This passage covers 17 T cell receptor beta chains from one sample sequenced in a study of CD8+CD57+ T cells in acquired aplastic anemia. For sequencing, patients were chosen who had shown expansion of CD8+CD57+ cells by flow cytometry. The use of genomic DNA as template underpinned the TCR beta VDJ and CDR3 profiling. In TCRdb, the reads were re-called with MiXCR into one record per CDR3 protein. The repertoire holds a few hundred thousand distinct CDR3 sequences, with 82% as singletons. The sequenced material came from sorted CD4+, CD8+, or CD8+CD57+ T cells (not recorded which) from PBMCs. These receptor sequences come from a human donor with aplastic anemia.

The chain couples TRBV5-1 to TRBJ1-1; D remains unclear. In germline, CDR1 is SGHRS, CDR2 YFSETQ. CDR3 size: 13 residues. The germline V and J ends were trimmed by 0 bases and 7 bases, with 10 bases remaining between them. The CDR3 spells CASSLAGKSEAFF. CDR3 in DNA: TGCGCCAGCAGCTTGGCCGGGAAGAGTGAAGCTTTCTTT.

This clonotype appeared many times. The chain carries TRBV6-8 and TRBJ2-2; TRBD2 might be the D (7 bases). Trimming took 6 bases from V and 5 from J, leaving 16 bases between them. The CDR3 is 15 residues long. Germline-derived CDR1 and CDR2 are MNHGY and SAAAGT. Written as DNA, the CDR3 is TGTGCCAGCAGGGGGGGGCCGGAGGAGACCGGGGAGCTGTTTTTT. Amino acid sequence: CASRGGPEETGELFF.

Turning to this clonotype: One end of the junction does not line up with germline, which may come from a read error. The chain has TRBV7-2 and TRBJ2-5, with D possibly being TRBD1 or TRBD2 (5 bases each). This CDR3 spans 14 amino acids. The V gene's germline CDR1 is SGHTA and CDR2 FQGNSA. The CDR3, as DNA: TGTGCCACCAGCCGGGGCAGCGAGCAAGCCCAGCAGTACTTC. This gives the protein CATSRGSEQAQQYF.

As for this clonotype: The conserved final phenylalanine or tryptophan is absent from the CDR3, which likely points to a read error. The DNA is left out, because the CDR3 cannot be placed on it with certainty; the CDR3 is given as TCRdb lists it. This chain uses TRBV7-9 with TRBJ2-3; the table names TRBD1, a call not compared with the DNA. The germline gives CDR1 SEHNR, CDR2 FQNEAQ (reference sequence). The CDR3 is 13 amino acids in total, end residues counted. The CDR3 region is CASSLGGSDGANV.

Note on this clonotype: The final CDR3 position lacks the conserved phenylalanine or tryptophan, pointing to a likely read error. No DNA is shown, since the ends of the CDR3 on it are uncertain; the CDR3 is the one TCRdb lists. The V call is TRBV7-9, the J call TRBJ2-1; TRBD1 was called by the table and not checked on the DNA. Germline values: CDR1 SEHNR, CDR2 FQNEAQ (reference sequence). From its first to its last residue, the CDR3 has 13 amino acids. This CDR3 reads CASSLTGGNEQLY.

This sequence joins TRBV20-1 and TRBJ1-2; D is unclear. The CDR3 runs to 14 residues. In germline, CDR1 is DFQATT, CDR2 SNEGSKA (reference sequence). Trimming removed 5 bases from V and 4 bases from J, with 17 bases in between. The CDR3 loop reads CSAPVGIDGYGYTF. CDR3 coding DNA: TGCAGTGCTCCGGTAGGGATTGATGGCTATGGCTACACCTTC.

The CDR3 region is CASSSPDRGEAYGYTF. In DNA, the CDR3 is TGTGCCAGCAGCTCACCGGACAGGGGCGAGGCGTATGGCTACACCTTC. The V and J genes are TRBV7-8 and TRBJ1-2; 9 bases align to TRBD1. Germline trimming cut 4 bases from V and 5 bases from J; bases unmatched to any gene: 11. The CDR3 contains 16 residues. CDR1 is SGHVS and CDR2 is FQNEAQ in the germline V gene. Together with reference TRBV7-8 and TRBJ1-2, the CDR3 gives the full variable domain: GAGVSQSPRYKVAKRGQDVALRCDPISGHVSLFWYQQALGQGPEFLTYFQNEAQLDKSGLPSDRFFAERPEGSVSTLKIQRTQQEDSAVYLCASSSPDRGEAYGYTFGSGTRLTVV.

This clonotype has just a few counts. The chain couples TRBV7-8 to TRBJ1-6; tentative D call: TRBD1 (5 bases). Trimming stripped 0 bases from V and 16 bases from J, with 22 bases between. The CDR3 is made up of 16 amino acids. From germline, CDR1 is SGHVS and CDR2 FQNEAQ. CDR3 amino acids: CASSLAGGRDKPYLHF. The CDR3 DNA sequence: TGTGCCAGCAGCTTAGCGGGGGGTCGCGATAAGCCGTATCTCCACTTT.

The rearrangement joins TRBV7-3 to TRBJ2-3; possible D gene TRBD2, 6 bases. With 11 bases removed from V and 2 bases from J, the gap between germline ends came to 17 bases. Per the germline V gene, CDR1 is SGHTA and CDR2 is FQGTGA. This CDR3 contains 14 residues. The CDR3, as DNA: TGTGCCGGCCTGGGGGGACTCGCCACAGATACGCAGTATTTT. Its translation: CAGLGGLATDTQYF.

The J gene is TRBJ1-5, the V gene TRBV7-8; no firm D call. Per the germline V gene, CDR1 is SGHVS and CDR2 is FQNEAQ. The CDR3 length is 16 residues. V lost 0 bases and J 6 bases, leaving 15 bases between the germline ends. Here the CDR3 DNA reads TGTGCCAGCAGCTTAGCCGCCCAAGCCCTGGGTCAGCCCCAGCATTTT. This encodes CASSLAAQALGQPQHF.

This clonotype came up once. The gene calls are TRBV5-1 and TRBJ1-2; D remains unclear. CDR3 length equals 13 residues. The germline CDR1 and CDR2 sequences are SGHRS and YFSETQ. V dropped 1 base and J dropped 3 bases, with 7 bases sitting between them. CDR3 sequence (DNA): TGCGCCAGCAGCTTGCGTTCGGACTATGGCTACACCTTC. This sequence encodes CASSLRSDYGYTF.

This chain links TRBV7-3 with TRBJ2-7, with D maybe TRBD2 (6 bases). This CDR3 is 16 amino acids long. V lost 5 bases to trimming and J lost 7 bases, with 24 bases between them. Germline V gives CDR1 SGHTA, CDR2 FQGTGA. CDR3 in amino acids: CASSTPGDPDTQEQYV. In DNA, the CDR3 is TGTGCCAGCAGCACACCGGGAGATCCCGATACGCAGGAGCAGTACGTC.

This clonotype was seen just once. The V and J genes are TRBV5-4 and TRBJ2-1; a weak D match, TRBD1 (5 bases). Trimming left V 4 bases short and J 8 bases short, with 22 bases between. CDR3 length: 16 amino acids. Germline assignment: CDR1 SGHNT and CDR2 YYREEE (reference sequence). CDR3 sequence (DNA): TGTGCCAGCAGCGAAACAGGCGGAAACGGTCAGGATGAGCAGTTCTTC. It yields the protein CASSETGGNGQDEQFF.

This clonotype was observed a handful of times. The chain carries TRBV5-1 and TRBJ1-1; no definite D call. Germline V gives CDR1 SGHRS, CDR2 YFSETQ. Trimming left V 0 bases short and J 1 base short, with 10 bases between. The CDR3 is made up of 15 amino acids. The CDR3 DNA is TGCGCCAGCAGCTTGGTCGGGAGCAAGAACACTGAAGCTTTCTTT. This codes for CASSLVGSKNTEAFF.

This chain uses TRBV15 with TRBJ2-5, with 8 bases lining up with TRBD1. The CDR3 contains 14 residues. Germline values: CDR1 LNHNV, CDR2 YYDKDF (reference sequence). CDR3 in DNA: TGTAGTGCTAGCAGGGGACAGGAAAGAGAGACCCAGTACTTC. Translating it yields CSASRGQERETQYF.

The rearrangement links TRBV15 to TRBJ1-5; possible D gene TRBD1, 6 bases. Trimming pared 3 bases from V and 6 bases from J, leaving 12 bases between. The germline V gene encodes CDR1 LNHNV and CDR2 YYDKDF (reference sequence). The CDR3 loop spans 14 amino acids. The CDR3 nucleotides are TGTGCCACCAGCAGCCATACAGGGACTCAGCCCCAGCATTTT. Amino acids: CATSSHTGTQPQHF. The full variable domain, completed using reference TRBV15 and TRBJ1-5, is DAMVIQNPRYQVTQFGKPVTLSCSQTLNHNVMYWYQQKSSQAPKLLFHYYDKDFNNEADTPDNFQSRRPNTSFCFLDIRSPGLGDTAMYLCATSSHTGTQPQHFGDGTRLSIL.

V usage is TRBV20-1 and J usage is TRBJ2-4; the D gene is possibly TRBD1 (5 bases). V was pared by 1 base and J by 0 bases, with 7 bases between. This CDR3 has 14 residues. The germline gives CDR1 DFQATT, CDR2 SNEGSKA (reference sequence). The CDR3 sequence: CSARGQLAKNIQYF. DNA for the CDR3: TGCAGTGCTAGAGGACAGCTAGCCAAAAACATTCAGTACTTC.